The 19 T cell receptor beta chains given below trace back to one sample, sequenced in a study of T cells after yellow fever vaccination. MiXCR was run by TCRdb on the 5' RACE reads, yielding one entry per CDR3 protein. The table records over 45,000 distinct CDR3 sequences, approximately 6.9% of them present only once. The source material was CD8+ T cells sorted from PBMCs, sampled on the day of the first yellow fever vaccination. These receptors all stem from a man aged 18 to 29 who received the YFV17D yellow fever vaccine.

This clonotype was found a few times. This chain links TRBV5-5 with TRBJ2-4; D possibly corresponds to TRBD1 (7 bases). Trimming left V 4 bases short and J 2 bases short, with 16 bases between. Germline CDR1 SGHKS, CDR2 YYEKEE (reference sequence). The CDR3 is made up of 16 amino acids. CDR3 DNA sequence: TGTGCCAGCAGCAGTGCCCAGGGGGGTTCCAAAAACATTCAGTACTTC. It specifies CASSSAQGGSKNIQYF.

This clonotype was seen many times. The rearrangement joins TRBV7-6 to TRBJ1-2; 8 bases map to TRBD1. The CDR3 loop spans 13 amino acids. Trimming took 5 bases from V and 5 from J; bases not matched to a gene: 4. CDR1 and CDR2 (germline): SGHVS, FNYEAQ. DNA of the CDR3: TGTGCCAGCAGCCCAGGGGGCGGGTATGGCTACACCTTC. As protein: CASSPGGGYGYTF. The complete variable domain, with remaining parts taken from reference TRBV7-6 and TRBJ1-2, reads GAGVSQSPRYKVTKRGQDVALRCDPISGHVSLYWYRQALGQGPEFLTYFNYEAQQDKSGLPNDRFSAERPEGSISTLTIQRTEQRDSAMYRCASSPGGGYGYTFGSGTRLTVV.

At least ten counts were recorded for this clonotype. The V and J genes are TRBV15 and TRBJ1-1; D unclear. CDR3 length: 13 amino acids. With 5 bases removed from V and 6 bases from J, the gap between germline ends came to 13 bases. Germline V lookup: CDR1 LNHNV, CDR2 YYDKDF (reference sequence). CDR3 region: CATSHGWKAEAFF. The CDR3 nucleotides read TGTGCCACCAGCCATGGGTGGAAGGCTGAAGCTTTCTTT.

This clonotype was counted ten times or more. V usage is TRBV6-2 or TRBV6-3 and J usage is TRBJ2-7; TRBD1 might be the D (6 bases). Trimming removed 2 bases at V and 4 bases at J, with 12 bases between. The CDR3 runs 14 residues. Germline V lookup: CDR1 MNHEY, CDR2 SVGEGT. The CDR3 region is CASSYGGHKYEQYV. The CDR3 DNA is TGTGCCAGCAGTTACGGGGGACACAAGTACGAGCAGTACGTC.

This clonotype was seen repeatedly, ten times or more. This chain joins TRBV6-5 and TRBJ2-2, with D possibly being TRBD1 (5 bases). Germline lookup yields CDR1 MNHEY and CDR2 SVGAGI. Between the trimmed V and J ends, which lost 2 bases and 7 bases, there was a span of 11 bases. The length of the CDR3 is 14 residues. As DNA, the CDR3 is TGTGCCAGCAGTTACCGGCAGGGTTACGGGGAGCTGTTTTTT. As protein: CASSYRQGYGELFF.

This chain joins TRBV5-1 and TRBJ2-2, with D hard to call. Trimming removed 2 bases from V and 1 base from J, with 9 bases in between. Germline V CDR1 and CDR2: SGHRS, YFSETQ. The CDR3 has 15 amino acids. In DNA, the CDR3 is TGCGCCAGCAGCTTAATGGGCCAGAACACCGGGGAGCTGTTTTTT. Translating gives CASSLMGQNTGELFF.

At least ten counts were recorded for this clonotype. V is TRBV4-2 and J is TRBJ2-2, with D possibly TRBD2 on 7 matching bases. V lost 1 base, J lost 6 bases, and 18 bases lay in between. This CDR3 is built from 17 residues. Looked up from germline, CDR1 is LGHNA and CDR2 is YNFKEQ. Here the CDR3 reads CASSQVMAGARAGELFF. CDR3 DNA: TGTGCCAGCAGCCAAGTTATGGCGGGGGCTAGGGCCGGGGAGCTGTTTTTT.

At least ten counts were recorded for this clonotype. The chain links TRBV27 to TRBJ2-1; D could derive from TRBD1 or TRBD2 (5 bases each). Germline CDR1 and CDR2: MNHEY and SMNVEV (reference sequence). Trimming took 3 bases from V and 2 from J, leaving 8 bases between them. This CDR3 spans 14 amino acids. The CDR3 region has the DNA TGTGCCAGCAGTTTTCGGGGCACCTACAATGAGCAGTTCTTC. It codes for CASSFRGTYNEQFF.

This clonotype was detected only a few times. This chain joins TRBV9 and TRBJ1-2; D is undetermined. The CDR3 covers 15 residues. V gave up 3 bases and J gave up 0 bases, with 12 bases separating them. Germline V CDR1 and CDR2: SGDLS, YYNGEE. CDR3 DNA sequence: TGTGCCAGCAGCGCCGAGGACCCAGCTAACTATGGCTACACCTTC. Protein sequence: CASSAEDPANYGYTF.

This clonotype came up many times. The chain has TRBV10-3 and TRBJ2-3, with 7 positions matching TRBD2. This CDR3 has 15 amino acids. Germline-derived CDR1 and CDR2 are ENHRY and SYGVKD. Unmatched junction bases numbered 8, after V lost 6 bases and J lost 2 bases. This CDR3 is CAISGAGWLTDTQYF. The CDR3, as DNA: TGTGCCATCAGCGGAGCGGGGTGGCTCACAGATACGCAGTATTTT.

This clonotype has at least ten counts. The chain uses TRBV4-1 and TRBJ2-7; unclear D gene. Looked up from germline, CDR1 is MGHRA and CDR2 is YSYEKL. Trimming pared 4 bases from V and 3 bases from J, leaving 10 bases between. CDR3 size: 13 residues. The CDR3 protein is CASSPGKGYEQYF. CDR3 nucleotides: TGCGCCAGCAGCCCAGGCAAGGGCTACGAGCAGTACTTC.

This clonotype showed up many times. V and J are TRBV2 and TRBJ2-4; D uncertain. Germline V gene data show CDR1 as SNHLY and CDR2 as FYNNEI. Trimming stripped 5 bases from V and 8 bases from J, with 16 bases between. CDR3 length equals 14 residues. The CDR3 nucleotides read TGTGCCAGCAGTCCGGCGGCCCGGGTAGACATTCAGTACTTC. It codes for CASSPAARVDIQYF.

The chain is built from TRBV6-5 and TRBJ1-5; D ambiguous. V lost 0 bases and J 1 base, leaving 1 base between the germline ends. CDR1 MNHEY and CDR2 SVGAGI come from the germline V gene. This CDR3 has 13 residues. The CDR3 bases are TGTGCCAGCAGTTACTCCAGCAATCAGCCCCAGCATTTT. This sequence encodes CASSYSSNQPQHF.

CDR3 protein: CASSTTGHNSGANVLTF. The CDR3 DNA sequence: TGCGCCAGCAGCACGACAGGGCATAACTCTGGGGCCAACGTCCTGACTTTC. The V call is TRBV5-1, the J call TRBJ2-6; 7 nucleotides agree with TRBD1. The CDR3 is 17 residues long. Per the germline V gene, CDR1 is SGHRS and CDR2 is YFSETQ. The junction had 7 bases not matched to a gene; V was cut back by 4 bases and J by 0 bases.

The CDR3 nucleotides are TGTGCCAGCAGTTTCGACGACAGGGCAGACTATGGCTACACCTTC. Protein: CASSFDDRADYGYTF. This rearrangement joins TRBV12-3 or TRBV12-4 to TRBJ1-2; TRBD1 aligns across 7 bases. V shed 3 bases, J shed 3 bases, and the junction held 7 bases outside the gene matches. The CDR3 loop spans 15 amino acids.

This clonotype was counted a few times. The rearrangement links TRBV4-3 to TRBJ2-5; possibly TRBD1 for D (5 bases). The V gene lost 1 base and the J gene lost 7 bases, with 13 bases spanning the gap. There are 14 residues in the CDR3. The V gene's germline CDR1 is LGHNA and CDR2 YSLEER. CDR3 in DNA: TGCGCCAGCAGCCAAGCCTCGCCCCAGGGGACCCAGTACTTC. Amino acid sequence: CASSQASPQGTQYF.

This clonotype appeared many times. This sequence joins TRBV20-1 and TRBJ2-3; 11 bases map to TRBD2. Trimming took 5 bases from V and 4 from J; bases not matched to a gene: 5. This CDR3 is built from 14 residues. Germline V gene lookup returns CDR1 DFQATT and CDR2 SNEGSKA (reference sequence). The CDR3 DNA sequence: TGCAGTGCTTCGACTAGCGGGGTGGCAGATACGCAGTATTTT. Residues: CSASTSGVADTQYF.

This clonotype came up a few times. The CDR3 is CASSGGGTGAKETQYF. In DNA form, the CDR3 reads TGTGCCAGCAGCGGTGGTGGGACGGGGGCCAAAGAGACCCAGTACTTC. The rearrangement joins TRBV9 to TRBJ2-5; D tentatively fits TRBD1 or TRBD2 (6 bases each). The CDR3 runs to 16 residues. V was shortened by 3 bases and J by 3 bases, with 18 bases between the two germline ends. Germline assignment: CDR1 SGDLS and CDR2 YYNGEE.

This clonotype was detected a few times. CDR3 residues: CASSLIVWTGSSGANVLTF. CDR3 coding DNA: TGTGCCAGCAGCTTAATTGTGTGGACAGGGAGCTCTGGGGCCAACGTCCTGACTTTC. V and J are TRBV11-1 and TRBJ2-6; 8 bases are shared with TRBD1. CDR1 is SGHAT and CDR2 is FQDESV in the germline V gene (reference sequence). With 2 bases clipped from V and 0 bases from J, the junction kept 9 bases outside the gene matches. The CDR3 runs 19 residues.